The 28 T cell receptor beta chains below all came from one sample that was sequenced in a study of cytomegalovirus exposure and HLA in healthy donors. Both 60 Vbeta primers and 13 Jbeta primers went into the PCR. Measured with immunoSEQ multiplex PCR; TCRdb has only the in-frame clones, and not every one. The sample lists over 65,000 clones, under 70% occurring once. Material for sequencing was PBMCs. These receptors were taken from a woman between 45 and 65 years old in good health and CMV-seropositive.

This clone was recorded a few times. The V call is TRBV9, the J call TRBJ1-2; D is unresolved. CDR1 and CDR2 (germline): SGDLS, YYNGEE. Trimming cost V 3 bases and J 8 bases, with 17 bases left between them. The CDR3 covers 14 residues. The CDR3 spells CASSAPPAGRGYTF. The CDR3 DNA follows: TGTGCCAGCAGCGCCCCCCCGGCCGGCAGGGGCTACACCTTC.

The rearrangement joins TRBV28 to TRBJ1-2; unclear D gene. V was trimmed by 4 bases and J by 2 bases, leaving 11 bases between them. The CDR3 extends over 14 amino acids. The germline V gene encodes CDR1 MDHEN and CDR2 SYDVKM. CDR3 region: CASSYTSENYGYTF. CDR3 in DNA: TGTGCCAGCAGTTATACCTCAGAAAACTATGGCTACACCTTC.

The chain employs TRBV11-2 and TRBJ2-1; D might be TRBD2 (5 bases). Trimming shortened V by 1 base and J by 8 bases, and 9 bases separated the two germline ends. This CDR3 spans 13 amino acids. From germline, CDR1 is SGHAT and CDR2 FQNNGV. The CDR3 nucleotides are TGTGCCAGCAGCTTAGGGCCGGAGGATGAGCAGTTCTTC. Translated: CASSLGPEDEQFF.

The count of this clone is one. V usage is TRBV7-6 and J usage is TRBJ2-1; 16 bases align to TRBD2. CDR3 length: 18 amino acids. CDR1 is SGHVS, CDR2 FNYEAQ, per germline. V lost 5 bases and J lost 7; bases outside the gene matches: 11. Here the CDR3 DNA reads TGTGCCAGCAGCCGTCCCGGGACTAGCGGGGGGGCTACGAATGAGCAGTTCTTC. Translated, it gives CASSRPGTSGGATNEQFF. The complete variable domain, with remaining parts taken from reference TRBV7-6 and TRBJ2-1, reads GAGVSQSPRYKVTKRGQDVALRCDPISGHVSLYWYRQALGQGPEFLTYFNYEAQQDKSGLPNDRFSAERPEGSISTLTIQRTEQRDSAMYRCASSRPGTSGGATNEQFFGPGTRLTVL.

V is TRBV10-1 and J is TRBJ1-1; a weak D match, TRBD1 (5 bases). This CDR3 is 12 amino acids long. The germline CDR1 and CDR2 sequences are WNHNN and SYGVQD (reference sequence). V was pared by 7 bases and J by 0 bases, with 6 bases between. CDR3 sequence reads: CASKGVNTEAFF. In DNA form, the CDR3 reads TGCGCCAGCAAAGGGGTGAACACTGAAGCTTTCTTT.

The chain links TRBV29-1 to TRBJ2-2; TRBD1 agrees at 7 bases. V dropped 5 bases and J dropped 2; count of bases not matched to a gene: 8. CDR3 length: 15 residues. Germline CDR1 reads SQVTM; CDR2 reads ANQGSEA. Here the CDR3 DNA reads TGCAGCGTTCTCACAGGGGATGGTAACACCGGGGAGCTGTTTTTT. Its protein is CSVLTGDGNTGELFF.

This chain joins TRBV6-6 and TRBJ1-1; a possible D gene is TRBD1 (5 bases). The CDR3 sequence is 15 residues long. Deletions cut 6 bases from V and 7 bases from J, with 21 bases between. The germline CDR1 and CDR2 sequences are MNHNY and SVGAGI (reference sequence). CDR3: CASSPSDQGRNEAFF. The DNA of the CDR3 is TGTGCCAGCAGCCCCTCTGACCAGGGCCGAAATGAAGCTTTCTTT.

The chain links TRBV4-2 to TRBJ1-6; D unclear. The CDR3 extends over 17 amino acids. Per germline, CDR1 LGHNA and CDR2 YNFKEQ. The germline V and J ends were trimmed by 0 bases and 13 bases, with 22 bases remaining between them. The DNA for the CDR3 is TGTGCCAGCAGCCAAGATGGACTCGGCCAGAAGGAGTGGCCCCTCCACTTT. Translating gives CASSQDGLGQKEWPLHF.

This chain links TRBV2 with TRBJ1-2, with 8 bases fitting TRBD1. This CDR3 is 13 amino acids long. CDR1 is SNHLY and CDR2 is FYNNEI in the germline V gene. J lost 8 bases, V lost 11 bases, and 13 bases had no gene match. The chain's CDR3 is CACPTGQGEGYTF. CDR3 nucleotides: TGTGCCTGCCCAACCGGACAGGGAGAAGGCTACACCTTC.

This chain links TRBV27 with TRBJ2-6; D might be TRBD1 (5 bases). From germline, CDR1 is MNHEY and CDR2 SMNVEV (reference sequence). Trimming removed 7 bases at V and 0 bases at J, with 10 bases between. This CDR3 is 15 amino acids long. As DNA, the CDR3 is TGTGCCAGCAAACAGGAAAGCTCTGGGGCCAACGTCCTGACTTTC. Translation gives CASKQESSGANVLTF.

The chain employs TRBV2 and TRBJ1-6; 7 bases fit TRBD1. This CDR3 contains 14 residues. Per germline, CDR1 SNHLY and CDR2 FYNNEI. V was pared by 5 bases and J by 10 bases, with 8 bases of the junction left unmatched. CDR3 sequence: CASSYTTGRSPLHF. CDR3 coding DNA: TGTGCCAGCAGTTATACGACAGGGCGATCACCCCTCCACTTT.

The gene calls are TRBV5-8 and TRBJ1-1, with D perhaps matching TRBD1 (6 bases). The ends were cut back, 4 bases at V and 2 bases at J, with 9 bases in the middle. This CDR3 is 13 amino acids long. Per the germline V gene, CDR1 is SGHTS and CDR2 is YDEGEE. The CDR3: CASSQDRNTEAFF. The CDR3 nucleotides are TGTGCCAGCAGCCAGGACAGAAACACTGAAGCTTTCTTT.

The chain combines TRBV18 with TRBJ1-4; 7 bases line up with TRBD1. With V trimmed by 3 bases and J by 8 bases, 3 bases remained unmatched. Germline values: CDR1 KGHSH, CDR2 LQKENI. The CDR3 totals 13 residues. Written as DNA, the CDR3 is TGTGCCAGCTCACCGAGGGACAGAGAAAAACTGTTTTTT. It encodes CASSPRDREKLFF.

The genes are TRBV2 and TRBJ1-4, with TRBD1 as a possible D gene (6 bases). The V end was cut by 2 bases, the J end by 7 bases, with 17 bases between. The CDR3 has 16 amino acids. Looked up from germline, CDR1 is SNHLY and CDR2 is FYNNEI. DNA of the CDR3: TGTGCCAGCAGTGAACCCGGGACAAAAAAAGGTGAAAAACTGTTTTTT. Residues: CASSEPGTKKGEKLFF.

J is TRBJ1-1 and V is TRBV28; D might be TRBD1 (5 bases). The CDR3 loop spans 13 amino acids. Trimming took off 4 bases at V and 6 bases at J, with 12 bases between the two ends. The V gene's germline CDR1 is MDHEN and CDR2 SYDVKM. The CDR3 region has the DNA TGTGCCAGCAGTTCCCAGGGTGTAGCTGAAGCTTTCTTT. It encodes CASSSQGVAEAFF.

The chain links TRBV11-2 to TRBJ2-3, with D perhaps TRBD1 (7 bases). The V gene's germline CDR1 is SGHAT and CDR2 FQNNGV. There are 12 residues in the CDR3. Trimming cost V 5 bases and J 6 bases, with 9 bases left between them. The CDR3 here is CASSPGGDTQYF. The CDR3 nucleotides read TGTGCCAGCAGCCCAGGGGGGGATACGCAGTATTTT.

V and J are TRBV2 and TRBJ1-6; 7 nucleotides match TRBD1. Germline assignment: CDR1 SNHLY and CDR2 FYNNEI. The ends lost 8 bases at V and 8 bases at J; junction bases unmatched: 9. This CDR3 is built from 14 residues. The CDR3 DNA reads TGTGCCAGCTTAAGGACAGGAGAGTATTCACCCCTCCACTTT. Translating it yields CASLRTGEYSPLHF.

The rearrangement uses TRBV2 and TRBJ1-2; no definite D call. Germline-derived CDR1 and CDR2 are SNHLY and FYNNEI. The germline V and J ends were trimmed by 8 bases and 7 bases, with 20 bases remaining between them. The CDR3 has 14 residues. Written as DNA, the CDR3 is TGTGCCAGCCGCCGGGAGGGTCTTTTGGTTGGCTACACCTTC. Protein: CASRREGLLVGYTF.

In its sample, this clone was seen a few times. The rearrangement joins TRBV10-1 to TRBJ1-6; the D gene is possibly TRBD1 (5 bases). The ends were cut back, 2 bases at V and 10 bases at J, with 12 bases in the middle. Germline V lookup: CDR1 WNHNN, CDR2 SYGVQD (reference sequence). This CDR3 comprises 14 residues. The DNA for the CDR3 is TGCGCCAGCAGTGAGACGGGGGGGAGCTCACCCCTCCACTTT. It is translated as CASSETGGSSPLHF.

This sequence joins TRBV5-1 and TRBJ2-5; the D gene could be TRBD1 or TRBD2 (5 bases each). The V gene lost 4 bases and the J gene lost 2 bases, with 12 bases spanning the gap. The CDR3 extends over 14 amino acids. The germline V gene has CDR1 SGHRS and CDR2 YFSETQ. The CDR3 protein is CASSLGRTQETQYF. CDR3 bases: TGCGCCAGCAGCCTGGGACGGACTCAAGAGACCCAGTACTTC.

In this sample, this clone turned up a few times. The J gene is TRBJ2-1, the V gene TRBV6-1; 8 nucleotides line up with TRBD2. Germline lookup yields CDR1 MNHNS and CDR2 SASEGT. The CDR3 has 18 residues. J was trimmed by 4 bases and V by 1 base; bases with no gene match: 12. DNA of the CDR3: TGTGCCAGCAGTGAAGAAGGTTTTGGACTAGCCGTATACAATGAGCAGTTCTTC. This translates into CASSEEGFGLAVYNEQFF.

This sequence joins TRBV7-3 and TRBJ2-3; TRBD2 aligns across 7 bases. Trimming at V came to 1 base and at J to 6 bases, leaving 4 bases not matched to a gene. The germline V gene has CDR1 SGHTA and CDR2 FQGTGA. CDR3 length: 14 amino acids. The chain's CDR3 is CASSLSGGMDTQYF. DNA for the CDR3: TGTGCCAGCAGCTTAAGCGGGGGTATGGATACGCAGTATTTT.

V gene TRBV4-1 combines with J gene TRBJ2-2; a weak D match, TRBD2 (6 bases). V was trimmed by 1 base and J by 1 base, leaving 7 bases between them. This CDR3 region has 15 residues. Germline V gene data show CDR1 as MGHRA and CDR2 as YSYEKL. CDR3 coding DNA: TGCGCCAGCAGCCAAGGGAGGGGGAACACCGGGGAGCTGTTTTTT. Translating it yields CASSQGRGNTGELFF.

The rearrangement uses TRBV2 and TRBJ1-5; maybe TRBD1 (6 bases). Per the germline V gene, CDR1 is SNHLY and CDR2 is FYNNEI. Trimming removed 2 bases at V and 5 bases at J, with 10 bases between. The CDR3 contains 14 residues. CDR3 nucleotide sequence: TGTGCCAGCAGTGAACAGGGGCTCGATCAGCCCCAGCATTTT. It translates to CASSEQGLDQPQHF.

This sequence joins TRBV5-1 and TRBJ2-3; TRBD1 matches at 8 bases. J was trimmed by 3 bases and V by 4 bases; bases with no gene match: 10. The CDR3 is 16 residues long. In germline, CDR1 is SGHRS, CDR2 YFSETQ. The CDR3 protein is CASSRGQDRVTDTQYF. CDR3 sequence (DNA): TGCGCCAGCAGCCGGGGGCAGGACAGGGTAACAGATACGCAGTATTTT.

The V and J genes are TRBV6-5 and TRBJ2-1, with 11 bases aligning to TRBD1. Trimming took 6 bases from V and 9 from J; bases not matched to a gene: 4. CDR1 and CDR2 (germline): MNHEY, SVGAGI. The CDR3 is 13 residues long. The CDR3 region is CASSGQGAGEQFF. The DNA of the CDR3 is TGTGCCAGCAGCGGACAGGGGGCAGGTGAGCAGTTCTTC.

CDR3 DNA: TGTGCCAGCAGAGGGGACAGCTTCTACAATGAGCAGTTCTTC. As protein: CASRGDSFYNEQFF. V gene TRBV7-9 combines with J gene TRBJ2-1; 7 nucleotides line up with TRBD1. Germline loops: CDR1 SEHNR, CDR2 FQNEAQ (reference sequence). This CDR3 has 14 residues. V shed 6 bases, J shed 3 bases, and the junction held 5 bases outside the gene matches.

This clone occurred once. The chain has TRBV5-8 and TRBJ1-4; D gene ambiguous. Germline CDR1 and CDR2: SGHTS and YDEGEE. V was trimmed by 4 bases and J by 7 bases, leaving 20 bases between them. This CDR3 comprises 16 residues. The CDR3, as DNA: TGTGCCAGCAGCCCGAATCCACGTATAGGGAGTGAAAAACTGTTTTTT. Protein: CASSPNPRIGSEKLFF.